This TCR beta chain was sequenced during a study of Tregs in tolerant kidney transplant recipients. The wider study: Sorting used antibodies to exclude donor cells. Study-level results: Expanding Tregs on activated donor B cells appeared to best identify donor-specific TCRbeta clones. Findings come from small patient numbers and require larger validation. This study did not directly address biological reproducibility.

The CDR3 is 15 amino acids. V was pared by 6 bases and J by 3 bases, with 9 bases of the junction left unmatched. The germline gives CDR1 MNHNY, CDR2 SVGAGI (reference sequence). The repertoire was sequenced with immunoSEQ multiplex PCR; TCRdb's copy has only in-frame clones and lacks some. The repertoire holds approximately 20,000 clones, with less than 70% as singletons. With respect to this clone: Its antigen remains unknown.

This TCR was sampled from a human donor in good health. V and J are TRBV6-6 and TRBJ2-7; 9 nucleotides match TRBD2. Sequences were obtained from Tregs from blood cultured with allogeneic cells. The CDR3 is CASSEPGLADYEQYF. CDR3 DNA: TGTGCCAGCAGCGAGCCGGGACTAGCTGACTACGAGCAGTACTTC.